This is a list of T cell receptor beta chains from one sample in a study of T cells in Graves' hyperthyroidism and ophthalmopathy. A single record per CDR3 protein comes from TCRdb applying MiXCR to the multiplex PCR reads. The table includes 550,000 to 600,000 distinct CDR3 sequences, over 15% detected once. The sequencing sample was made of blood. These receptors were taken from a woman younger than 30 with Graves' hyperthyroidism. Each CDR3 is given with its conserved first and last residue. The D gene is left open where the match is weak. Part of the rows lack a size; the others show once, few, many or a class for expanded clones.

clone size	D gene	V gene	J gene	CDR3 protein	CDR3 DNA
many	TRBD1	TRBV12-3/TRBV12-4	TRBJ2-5	CASSRDRGRGAETQYF	TGTGCCAGCAGTAGGGACAGGGGGCGGGGAGCAGAGACCCAGTACTTC
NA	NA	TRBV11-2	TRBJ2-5	CASSRSQKETQYF	TGTGCCAGCAGCCGCAGCCAGAAAGAGACCCAGTACTTC
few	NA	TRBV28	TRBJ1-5	CASVGEAKNQPQHF	TGTGCCAGCGTAGGGGAGGCGAAAAATCAGCCCCAGCATTTT
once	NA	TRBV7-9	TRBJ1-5	CASSLASMGPAGGNQPQHF	TGTGCCAGCAGCTTAGCGTCAATGGGGCCGGCGGGGGGCAATCAGCCCCAGCATTTT
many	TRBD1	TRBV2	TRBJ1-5	CASRPGTGANQPQHF	TGTGCCAGCAGACCCGGGACAGGTGCCAATCAGCCCCAGCATTTT
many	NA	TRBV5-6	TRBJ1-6	CASSPWPGFDNSPLHF	TGTGCCAGCAGCCCCTGGCCGGGGTTCGATAATTCACCCCTCCACTTT
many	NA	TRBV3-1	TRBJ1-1	CASSLAQGLLGTEAFF	TGTGCCAGCAGCCTTGCCCAGGGGCTCCTAGGGACTGAAGCTTTCTTT
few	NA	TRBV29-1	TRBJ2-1	CSVAGGPSGEQFF	TGCAGCGTTGCCGGGGGTCCCTCTGGTGAGCAGTTCTTC
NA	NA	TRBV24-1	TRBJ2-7	CAAGTSYEQYF	TGTGCCGCCGGGACATCCTACGAGCAGTACTTC
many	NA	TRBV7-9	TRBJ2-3	CASTSGTSTDTQYF	TGTGCCAGCACTTCGGGGACTAGCACAGATACGCAGTATTTT
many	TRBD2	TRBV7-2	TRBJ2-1	CASSLAISSGSYEQFF	TGTGCCAGCAGCTTAGCAATCTCTAGCGGGAGTTATGAGCAGTTCTTC
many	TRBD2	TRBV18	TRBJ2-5	CASSPPTSGSLETQYF	TGTGCCAGCTCACCACCGACTAGCGGGAGTTTAGAGACCCAGTACTTC
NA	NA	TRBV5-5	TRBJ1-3	CASSSARETRNTIYF	TGTGCCAGCAGCTCAGCACGAGAGACGAGAAACACCATATATTTT
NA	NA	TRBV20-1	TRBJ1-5	CSAREGGYSNQPQHF	TGCAGTGCTAGAGAGGGCGGCTATAGCAATCAGCCCCAGCATTTT
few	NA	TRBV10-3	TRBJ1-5	CAISEEASNQPQHF	TGTGCCATCAGTGAAGAGGCTAGCAATCAGCCCCAGCATTTT
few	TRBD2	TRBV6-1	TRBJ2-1	CASRQLAGGDNEQFF	TGTGCCAGCAGACAACTAGCGGGAGGGGACAATGAGCAGTTCTTC
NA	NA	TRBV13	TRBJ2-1	CASSLMGAGANEQFF	TGTGCCAGCAGTCTCATGGGCGCCGGGGCCAATGAGCAGTTCTTC
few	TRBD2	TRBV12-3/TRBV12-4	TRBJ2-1	CATRGGPYNEQFF	TGTGCCACCCGGGGGGGTCCTTACAATGAGCAGTTCTTC
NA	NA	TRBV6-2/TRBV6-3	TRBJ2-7	CASSYIGGRGEQYF	TGTGCCAGCAGTTATATAGGGGGGAGAGGCGAGCAGTACTTC
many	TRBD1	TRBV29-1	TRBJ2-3	CSVEIDRQGSLYTQYF	TGCAGCGTCGAAATAGACCGACAGGGATCCCTGTATACGCAGTATTTT
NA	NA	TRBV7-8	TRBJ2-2	CASSRRVGSTGELFF	TGTGCCAGCAGCCGGCGGGTAGGGTCCACCGGGGAGCTGTTTTTT
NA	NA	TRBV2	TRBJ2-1	CASSGAENEQFF	TGTGCCAGCAGTGGAGCGGAGAATGAGCAGTTCTTC
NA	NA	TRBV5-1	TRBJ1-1	CASGWSGTPTEAFF	TGCGCCAGCGGATGGAGCGGGACACCCACTGAAGCTTTCTTT
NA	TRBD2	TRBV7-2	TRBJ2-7	CASSQTSTVYEQYF	TGTGCCAGCAGCCAGACTAGCACCGTCTACGAGCAGTACTTC
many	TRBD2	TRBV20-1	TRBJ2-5	CSQRGQETQYF	TGCAGTCAGCGGGGCCAAGAGACCCAGTACTTC
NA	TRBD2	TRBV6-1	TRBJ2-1	CASSRTSGRLGSNEQFF	TGTGCCAGCAGCCGGACTAGCGGGAGGCTGGGAAGCAATGAGCAGTTCTTC
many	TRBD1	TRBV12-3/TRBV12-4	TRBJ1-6	CASRSTGTNNSPLHF	TGTGCCAGCAGATCGACAGGGACGAATAATTCACCCCTCCACTTT
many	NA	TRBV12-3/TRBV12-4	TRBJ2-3	CASSLVVGAPSDTQYF	TGTGCCAGCAGTTTAGTCGTCGGGGCCCCATCAGATACGCAGTATTTT
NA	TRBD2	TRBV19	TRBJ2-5	CASSIGTSGLQETQYF	TGTGCCAGTAGTATCGGGACTAGCGGGCTCCAAGAGACCCAGTACTTC
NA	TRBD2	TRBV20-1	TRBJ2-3	CSANPSGGLTDTQYF	TGCAGTGCTAACCCTAGCGGGGGCCTCACAGATACGCAGTATTTT
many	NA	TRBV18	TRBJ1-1	CASSSEVNTEAFF	TGTGCCAGCTCAAGTGAAGTGAACACTGAAGCTTTCTTT
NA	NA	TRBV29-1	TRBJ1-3	CSVEEWRGSGNTIYF	TGCAGCGTTGAAGAATGGAGGGGCTCTGGAAACACCATATATTTT
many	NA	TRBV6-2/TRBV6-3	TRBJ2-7	CASSYSGPRYEQYF	TGTGCCAGCAGTTACTCGGGGCCGCGCTACGAGCAGTACTTC
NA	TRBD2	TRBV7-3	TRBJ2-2	CASSPGLAGGLGELFF	TGTGCCAGCAGCCCGGGACTAGCGGGGGGGCTCGGGGAGCTGTTTTTT
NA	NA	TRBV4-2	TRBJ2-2	CASSQPGEDGELFF	TGTGCCAGCAGCCAACCGGGAGAGGATGGGGAGCTGTTTTTT
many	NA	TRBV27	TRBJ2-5	CASSKAYQETQYF	TGTGCCAGCAGCAAGGCCTACCAAGAGACCCAGTACTTC
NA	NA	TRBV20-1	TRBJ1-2	CSARDEVRTEPLNYGYTF	TGCAGTGCTAGAGATGAGGTCCGGACTGAACCACTTAACTATGGCTACACCTTC
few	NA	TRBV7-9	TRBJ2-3	CASSLAGLDTQYF	TGTGCCAGCAGCTTAGCGGGCCTAGATACGCAGTATTTT
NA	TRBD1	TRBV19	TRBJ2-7	CASRRGTGGQEQYF	TGTGCCAGTAGGCGTGGGACAGGGGGCCAGGAGCAGTACTTC
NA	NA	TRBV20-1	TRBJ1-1	CSERGGSTVNTEAFF	TGCAGTGAAAGAGGAGGAAGTACGGTGAACACTGAAGCTTTCTTT
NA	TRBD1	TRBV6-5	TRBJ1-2	CASSYSFSRGRNYGYTF	TGTGCCAGCAGTTACTCATTCTCAAGGGGGCGTAACTATGGCTACACCTTC
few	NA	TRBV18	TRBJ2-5	CASSRRLEGLQETQYF	TGTGCCAGCTCACGCCGGTTAGAGGGCCTCCAAGAGACCCAGTACTTC
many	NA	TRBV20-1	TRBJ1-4	CSARDRVGGNEKLFF	TGCAGTGCTAGAGATCGCGTGGGAGGTAATGAAAAACTGTTTTTT
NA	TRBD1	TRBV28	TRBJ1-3	CASSVTGDSSGNTIYF	TGTGCCAGCAGTGTCACAGGGGATAGCTCTGGAAACACCATATATTTT
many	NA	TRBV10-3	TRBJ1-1	CAIRKTPRGLTEAFF	TGTGCCATCAGGAAAACCCCCAGGGGTCTCACTGAAGCTTTCTTT
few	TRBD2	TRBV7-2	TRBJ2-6	CASSPILAGPGSGANVLTF	TGTGCCAGCAGCCCAATATTAGCGGGACCCGGCTCTGGGGCCAACGTCCTGACTTTC
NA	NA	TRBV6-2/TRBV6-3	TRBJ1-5	CASSARGGYQPQHF	TGTGCCAGCAGCGCCCGGGGGGGTTACCAGCCCCAGCATTTT
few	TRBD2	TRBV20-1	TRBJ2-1	CSAGGTSGGYNEQFF	TGCAGTGCTGGGGGGACTAGCGGAGGGTACAATGAGCAGTTCTTC